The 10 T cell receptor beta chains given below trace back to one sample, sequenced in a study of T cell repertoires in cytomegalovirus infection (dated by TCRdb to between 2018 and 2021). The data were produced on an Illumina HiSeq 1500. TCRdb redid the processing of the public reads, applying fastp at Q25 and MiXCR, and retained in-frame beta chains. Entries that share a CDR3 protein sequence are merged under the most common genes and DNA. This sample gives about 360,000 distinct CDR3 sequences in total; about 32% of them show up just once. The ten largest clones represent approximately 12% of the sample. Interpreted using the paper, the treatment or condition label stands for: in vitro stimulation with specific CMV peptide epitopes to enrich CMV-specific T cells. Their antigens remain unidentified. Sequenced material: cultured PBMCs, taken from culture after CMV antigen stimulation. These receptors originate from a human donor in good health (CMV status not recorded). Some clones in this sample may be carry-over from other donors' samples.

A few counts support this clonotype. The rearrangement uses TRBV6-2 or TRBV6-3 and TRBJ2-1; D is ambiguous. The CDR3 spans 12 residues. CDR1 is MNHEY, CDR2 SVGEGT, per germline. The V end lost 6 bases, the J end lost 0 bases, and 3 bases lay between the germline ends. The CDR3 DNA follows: TGTGCCAGCAGACCCTCCTACAATGAGCAGTTCTTC. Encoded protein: CASRPSYNEQFF.

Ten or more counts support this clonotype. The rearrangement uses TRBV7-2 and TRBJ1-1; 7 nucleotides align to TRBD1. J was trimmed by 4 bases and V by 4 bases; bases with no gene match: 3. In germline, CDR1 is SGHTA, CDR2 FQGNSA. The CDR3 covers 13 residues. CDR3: CASSSHRGTEAFF. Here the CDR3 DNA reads TGTGCCAGCAGCTCCCACAGGGGCACTGAAGCTTTCTTT.

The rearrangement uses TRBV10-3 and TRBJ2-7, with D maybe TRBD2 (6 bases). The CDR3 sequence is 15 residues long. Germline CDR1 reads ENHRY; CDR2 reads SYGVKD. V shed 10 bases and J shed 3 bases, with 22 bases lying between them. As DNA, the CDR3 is TGTGCCACCCAACGACTCCCCGGGACTGGCTACGAGCAGTACTTC. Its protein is CATQRLPGTGYEQYF.

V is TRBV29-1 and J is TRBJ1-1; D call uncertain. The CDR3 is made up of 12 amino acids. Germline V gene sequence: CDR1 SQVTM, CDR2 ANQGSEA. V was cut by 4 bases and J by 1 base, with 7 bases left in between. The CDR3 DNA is TGCAGCGTTGTACGTTCGAACACTGAAGCTTTCTTT. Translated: CSVVRSNTEAFF.

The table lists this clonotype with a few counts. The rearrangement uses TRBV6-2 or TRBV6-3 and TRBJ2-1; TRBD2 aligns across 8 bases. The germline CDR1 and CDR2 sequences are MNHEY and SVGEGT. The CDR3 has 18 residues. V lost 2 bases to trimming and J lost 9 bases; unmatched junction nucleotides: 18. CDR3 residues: CASSYLYWTSPGKFEQFF. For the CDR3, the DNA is TGTGCCAGCAGTTACCTTTATTGGACTAGCCCGGGGAAGTTTGAGCAGTTCTTC.

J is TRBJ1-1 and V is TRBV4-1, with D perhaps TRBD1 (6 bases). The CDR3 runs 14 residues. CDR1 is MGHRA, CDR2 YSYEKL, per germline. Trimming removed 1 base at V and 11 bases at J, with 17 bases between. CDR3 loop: CASSQVAGEAEAFF. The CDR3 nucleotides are TGCGCCAGCAGCCAAGTGGCAGGGGAGGCGGAGGCTTTCTTT.

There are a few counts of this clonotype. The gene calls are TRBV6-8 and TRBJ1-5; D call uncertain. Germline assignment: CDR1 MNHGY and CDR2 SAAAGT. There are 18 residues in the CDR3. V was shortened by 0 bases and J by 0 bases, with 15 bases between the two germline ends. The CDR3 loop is CASSYSTLDLYSNQPQHF. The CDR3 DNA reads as TGTGCCAGCAGTTACTCGACCCTGGACCTGTATAGCAATCAGCCCCAGCATTTT.

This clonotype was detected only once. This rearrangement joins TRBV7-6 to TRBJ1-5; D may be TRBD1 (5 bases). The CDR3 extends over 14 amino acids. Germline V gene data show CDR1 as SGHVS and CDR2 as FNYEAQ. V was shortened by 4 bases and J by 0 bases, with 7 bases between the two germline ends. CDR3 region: CASSSGISNQPQHF. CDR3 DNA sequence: TGTGCCAGCAGCTCAGGGATTAGCAATCAGCCCCAGCATTTT.

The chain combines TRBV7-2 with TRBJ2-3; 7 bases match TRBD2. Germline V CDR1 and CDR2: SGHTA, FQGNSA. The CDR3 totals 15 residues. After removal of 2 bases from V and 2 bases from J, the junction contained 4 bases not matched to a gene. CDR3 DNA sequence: TGTGCCAGCAGCTTAATGGGACTAACCACAGATACGCAGTATTTT. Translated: CASSLMGLTTDTQYF.

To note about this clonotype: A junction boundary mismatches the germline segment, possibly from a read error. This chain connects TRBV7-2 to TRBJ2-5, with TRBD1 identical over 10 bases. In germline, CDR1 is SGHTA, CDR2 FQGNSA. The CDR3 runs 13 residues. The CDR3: CASSPGADRGPRF. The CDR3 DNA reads TGTGCCAGCAGCCCGGGCGCCGACAGGGGGCCGCGATTC.